This TCR beta chain was profiled in a study of cytomegalovirus exposure and HLA in healthy donors (TCRdb year 2017). For the study in its entirety: The 500 to 800 repertoires of the first cohort and the 95 to 150 validation repertoires were produced on the same platform, according to a later analysis. The aim of the study was to test whether cataloging public T cell receptors could identify signatures of past pathogen exposure. The study combined high-throughput TCR immunosequencing, statistical association of individual TCRs with disease status, and machine learning to predict cytomegalovirus infection status. Along with the approximately 600-subject first cohort, a separate validation cohort of 120 different subjects was used. The full study reports these points: In the study, about 150 TCR beta chains were listed as associated with cytomegalovirus. A few of the identified cytomegalovirus-associated TCR beta chains were confirmed in vitro to be specific for cytomegalovirus antigens. Of the cluster scores, 85% to 95% were above 0 in a later analysis, which found that TCRs clustered in the first cohort also tended to co-occur in the 120 validation repertoires. The validation cohort had no HLA typing available for a later analysis, so co-occurrence within that cohort was assessed over all 120 or so repertoires. Across donors, most TCR sequences were observed very rarely, whereas some public TCRs were present in many individuals. In both the original and validation cohorts, the classifier was reported to diagnose cytomegalovirus status with high specificity and sensitivity. The authors suggested that the approach could potentially be generalized to other disease states and immunological phenotypes.

The library was obtained by the immunoSEQ multiplex PCR assay. The original methods were these. To diagnose cytomegalovirus status from the catalog of TCR beta chain sequences, a statistical classification framework was built. The table was pulled from immuneACCESS by TCRdb, which kept in-frame rearrangements only. Such tables lose some clones; where checked, under half of the loss comes from unresolved V genes, and the rest has no known cause. V, J and clone size reflect that table, while D and trimming were determined from the DNA. This sample is represented by 120,000 to 150,000 clones; around 90% of them were singletons. In total, the top ten clones hold just over 8.5% of the sample. Separate from the approximately 700-subject first cohort, the validation cohort of roughly 110 subjects was the group to which the donors belonged. On this clone: Its cognate antigen has yet to be identified. Base qualities are not at hand, and no much larger clone is one base apart.

This clonotype was obtained from a man aged 18 to 35 in good health and CMV-seropositive. The sequenced material came from PBMCs.

The CDR3 loop reads CASSFDSLDTQYF. The DNA sequence reads TGCGCCAGCAGCTTCGACAGCCTAGATACCCAGTACTTC. The chain couples TRBV5-1 to TRBJ2-5; D gene: possibly TRBD1, on 5 matching bases. From a lookup of the germline V gene, CDR1 and CDR2 are SGHRS and YFSETQ. The CDR3 has 13 amino acids, counting the end cysteine and phenylalanine. Only the CDR3 DNA stays, 39 bases, in frame from base 1. V loses 2 bases, J loses 8 bases, and the germline ends lie 13 bases apart.